The 21 T cell receptor beta chains presented below share a single source sample, sequenced in a study of OX40 agonist ivuxolimab in advanced cancers. The method was immunoSEQ multiplex PCR; TCRdb's version includes in-frame clones alone and lacks a portion of them. This table has about 20,000 clones, 85% to 95% appearing once. The sample consisted of CD4+ or CD8+ T cells sorted from blood, taken in a trial of the OX40 agonist ivuxolimab. Every receptor here comes from an adult with an advanced solid tumor such as melanoma, head and neck, liver or kidney cancer.

The V gene is TRBV4-1, the J gene TRBJ1-2, with a possible D match to TRBD1 (5 bases). Germline V gene sequence: CDR1 MGHRA, CDR2 YSYEKL. This CDR3 has 15 amino acids. The V end was cut by 0 bases, the J end by 2 bases, with 10 bases between. CDR3 in amino acids: CASSQEGSGNYGYTF. For the CDR3, the DNA is TGCGCCAGCAGCCAAGAAGGGTCAGGGAACTATGGCTACACCTTC.

The J gene is TRBJ1-5, the V gene TRBV16; a weak D match, TRBD1 (5 bases). Trimming left V 0 bases short and J 4 bases short, with 10 bases between. The CDR3 spans 15 residues. Germline V gene lookup returns CDR1 KGHSY and CDR2 FQNENV. In DNA, the CDR3 is TGTGCCAGCAGCCAATCGGGCAGGGTGAATCAGCCCCAGCATTTT. It yields the protein CASSQSGRVNQPQHF.

The chain uses TRBV29-1 and TRBJ2-5; D may match TRBD1 or TRBD2 (5 bases each). The CDR3 contains 14 residues. Germline V gene lookup returns CDR1 SQVTM and CDR2 ANQGSEA. The ends were cut back, 1 base at V and 3 bases at J, with 12 bases in the middle. The CDR3 bases are TGCAGCGTTGAAGGCAGCTTGGGGGAAGAGACCCAGTACTTC. Its translation: CSVEGSLGEETQYF.

The V gene is TRBV5-6, the J gene TRBJ2-7; D not resolved. Germline CDR1 SGHDT, CDR2 YYEEEE. V lost 2 bases and J 0 bases, leaving 12 bases between the germline ends. The CDR3 loop spans 15 amino acids. The DNA of the CDR3 is TGTGCCAGCAGCTTTTGGCGGAAAAGCTCCTACGAGCAGTACTTC. Its protein product is CASSFWRKSSYEQYF.

The rearrangement links TRBV4-1 to TRBJ1-3; the D gene is possibly TRBD1 (5 bases). The CDR3 runs 15 residues. V lost 1 base, J lost 4 bases, and 11 bases lay in between. Per the germline V gene, CDR1 is MGHRA and CDR2 is YSYEKL. As DNA, the CDR3 is TGCGCCAGCAGCCAAGTGGAGACAGCCGGAAACACCATATATTTT. Protein sequence: CASSQVETAGNTIYF.

V is TRBV11-2 and J is TRBJ2-2, with D possibly TRBD2 on 6 matching bases. Between the trimmed V and J ends, which lost 0 bases and 2 bases, there was a span of 13 bases. Germline loops: CDR1 SGHAT, CDR2 FQNNGV. This CDR3 is built from 17 residues. The DNA of the CDR3 is TGTGCCAGCAGCTTAGAATGGGGACTGACTAACACCGGGGAGCTGTTTTTT. It translates to CASSLEWGLTNTGELFF.

The gene calls are TRBV7-8 and TRBJ1-1, with TRBD1 matching over 10 bases. Germline V gene lookup returns CDR1 SGHVS and CDR2 FQNEAQ. CDR3 length: 14 residues. The V gene end was trimmed by 7 bases and the J gene end by 2 bases; junction bases not matched to a gene: 4. CDR3 coding DNA: TGTGCCAGCAACCCGACAGGGGGCAACACTGAAGCTTTCTTT. Its translation is CASNPTGGNTEAFF.

The rearrangement uses TRBV7-9 and TRBJ1-1; 7 positions match TRBD1. Losses at the gene ends were 6 bases for V and 1 base for J; bases not matched to a gene: 5. Germline CDR1 reads SEHNR; CDR2 reads FQNEAQ (reference sequence). The CDR3 totals 14 residues. The CDR3 DNA reads as TGTGCCAGCAGGTTTGCAGGGGGGAACACTGAAGCTTTCTTT. It yields the protein CASRFAGGNTEAFF.

V is TRBV19 and J is TRBJ1-5; perhaps TRBD1 as D (5 bases). The CDR3 has 14 amino acids. In germline, CDR1 is LNHDA, CDR2 SQIVND (reference sequence). V shed 2 bases and J shed 6 bases, with 11 bases lying between them. Here the CDR3 reads CASSIWRGGQPQHF. The DNA of the CDR3 is TGTGCCAGTAGTATATGGAGGGGCGGTCAGCCCCAGCATTTT. The full variable domain, with the rest looked up from reference TRBV19 and TRBJ1-5, is DGGITQSPKYLFRKEGQNVTLSCEQNLNHDAMYWYRQDPGQGLRLIYYSQIVNDFQKGDIAEGYSVSREKKESFPLTVTSAQKNPTAFYLCASSIWRGGQPQHFGDGTRLSIL.

J is TRBJ2-1 and V is TRBV4-2; 9 nucleotides match TRBD2. The length of the CDR3 is 16 residues. The germline V gene encodes CDR1 LGHNA and CDR2 YNFKEQ. J gave up 5 bases and V 2 bases, and 7 bases lay outside the gene matches. The CDR3 sequence is CASSQWGLARHNEQFF. CDR3 DNA: TGTGCCAGCAGCCAATGGGGACTAGCCCGACACAATGAGCAGTTCTTC.

In regard to this clone: The germline gene is not matched at one end of the junction; a read error may be the cause. The same CDR3 can be traced to other DNA sequences in this sample. The chain combines TRBV4-1 with TRBJ1-2, with a tentative D call TRBD1 (5 bases). The V gene's germline CDR1 is MGHRA and CDR2 YSYEKL. The CDR3 consists of 14 residues. CDR3 region: CASSPEGGDYGYTF. In DNA, the CDR3 is TGTGCCAGCAGCCCTGAGGGAGGGGACTATGGCTACACCTTC.

This sequence joins TRBV11-2 and TRBJ1-1, with D uncertain. V was cut by 5 bases and J by 0 bases, with 13 bases left in between. Germline V gene sequence: CDR1 SGHAT, CDR2 FQNNGV. The CDR3 sequence is 15 residues long. CDR3 region: CASSPPRKVNTEAFF. The CDR3 DNA is TGTGCCAGCAGCCCCCCAAGAAAAGTGAACACTGAAGCTTTCTTT.

As DNA, the CDR3 is TGTGCCAGCAGCTCGGGACAGACCTACAATGAGCAGTTCTTC. Translation: CASSSGQTYNEQFF. The V and J genes are TRBV7-9 and TRBJ2-1; 7 positions agree with TRBD1. Germline assignment: CDR1 SEHNR and CDR2 FQNEAQ (reference sequence). The CDR3 has 14 amino acids. The V and J ends lost 4 bases and 2 bases, in that order; junction bases with no gene match: 2.

V is TRBV5-6 and J is TRBJ2-1; D is perhaps TRBD1 (5 bases). In germline, CDR1 is SGHDT, CDR2 YYEEEE. The CDR3 sequence is 14 residues long. Deletions cut 1 base from V and 4 bases from J, with 9 bases between. The CDR3 DNA follows: TGTGCCAGCAGCTTGCTCAGACAGTACAATGAGCAGTTCTTC. Its protein is CASSLLRQYNEQFF.

The chain combines TRBV7-7 with TRBJ1-1; D is unclear. In germline, CDR1 is SSHAT, CDR2 FNYEAQ (reference sequence). Trimming left V 4 bases short and J 4 bases short, with 10 bases between. CDR3 length: 13 amino acids. The CDR3, as DNA: TGTGCCAGCAGCTCGAAGCGGGGCACTGAAGCTTTCTTT. Amino acids: CASSSKRGTEAFF.

The CDR3 DNA reads as TGCGCCAGCAGTGAGGTAGCGGTTTCCTACGAGCAGTACTTC. It translates to CASSEVAVSYEQYF. This chain joins TRBV10-2 and TRBJ2-7; D may be TRBD2 (6 bases). CDR3 length equals 14 residues. V lost 2 bases and J 1 base, leaving 9 bases between the germline ends. Germline assignment: CDR1 WSHSY and CDR2 SAAADI.

This chain joins TRBV11-2 and TRBJ1-1; no definite D call. Per germline, CDR1 SGHAT and CDR2 FQNNGV. V was clipped by 6 bases and J by 0 bases, with 5 bases between them. The CDR3 contains 12 residues. CDR3 DNA: TGTGCCAGCAGGTTGATGAACACTGAAGCTTTCTTT. Translated, it gives CASRLMNTEAFF.

The chain carries TRBV19 and TRBJ2-7, with no clear D. Germline CDR1 reads LNHDA; CDR2 reads SQIVND (reference sequence). The germline V and J ends were trimmed by 3 bases and 0 bases, with 9 bases remaining between them. This CDR3 spans 14 amino acids. The DNA of the CDR3 is TGTGCCAGTAGTATTTTTCCTTACTCCTACGAGCAGTACTTC. Protein product: CASSIFPYSYEQYF.

The chain links TRBV10-3 to TRBJ1-2; 9 bases map to TRBD1. The germline V gene has CDR1 ENHRY and CDR2 SYGVKD. V was clipped by 1 base and J by 8 bases; unmatched bases: 5. The CDR3 has 14 amino acids. CDR3 nucleotide sequence: TGTGCCATCAGTGAGTACTGGACAGGGGAAGGCTACACCTTC. This sequence encodes CAISEYWTGEGYTF.

This clone was found a few times. V usage is TRBV15 and J usage is TRBJ1-1, with 7 bases identical to TRBD1. The germline V gene has CDR1 LNHNV and CDR2 YYDKDF (reference sequence). V gave up 2 bases and J gave up 5 bases; unmatched junction bases: 8. This CDR3 contains 15 residues. CDR3: CATSRLRQGETEAFF. CDR3 nucleotide sequence: TGTGCCACCAGCAGACTTAGACAGGGAGAGACTGAAGCTTTCTTT.

The count of this clone is one. The chain is built from TRBV9 and TRBJ2-7; 10 positions match TRBD1. From germline, CDR1 is SGDLS and CDR2 YYNGEE. CDR3 length equals 15 residues. V lost 0 bases to trimming and J lost 5 bases; unmatched junction nucleotides: 5. CDR3 amino acids: CASSVDGTGVDEQYF. DNA for the CDR3: TGTGCCAGCAGCGTAGACGGGACAGGGGTGGACGAGCAGTACTTC.